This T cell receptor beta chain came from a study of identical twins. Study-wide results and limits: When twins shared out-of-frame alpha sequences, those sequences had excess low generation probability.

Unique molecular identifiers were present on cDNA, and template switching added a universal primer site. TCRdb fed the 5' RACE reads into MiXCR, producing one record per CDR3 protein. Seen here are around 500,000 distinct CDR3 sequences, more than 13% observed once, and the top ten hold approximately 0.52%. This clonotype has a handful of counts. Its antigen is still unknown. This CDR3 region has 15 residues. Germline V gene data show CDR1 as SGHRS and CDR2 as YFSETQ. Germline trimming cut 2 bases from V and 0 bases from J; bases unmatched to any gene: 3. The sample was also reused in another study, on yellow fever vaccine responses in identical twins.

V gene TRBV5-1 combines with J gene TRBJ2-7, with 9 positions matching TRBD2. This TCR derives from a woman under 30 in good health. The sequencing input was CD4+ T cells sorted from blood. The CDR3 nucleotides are TGCGCCAGCAGCTTTGATAGCGGGAGCTCCTACGAGCAGTACTTC. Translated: CASSFDSGSSYEQYF.